This is a list of T cell receptor beta chains from one sample in a study of cytomegalovirus exposure and HLA in healthy donors. Some clones are missing from TCRdb's copy, which holds only in-frame ones; the method was immunoSEQ multiplex PCR. This sample carries 60,000 to 70,000 clones, with 5% to 5.5% going to the ten biggest clones. Sequences were obtained from PBMCs. Every receptor here comes from a young man in good health and CMV-seropositive. CDR3s include the opening cysteine and the closing phenylalanine or tryptophan. The order of the fields is J gene, D gene, V gene, CDR3 DNA, CDR3 protein. The D gene is left open where the match is weak.

>TRBJ1-1|.|TRBV29-1
TGCAGCGTGGACAGCCCTGAGAACACTGAAGCTTTCTTT
CSVDSPENTEAFF
>TRBJ1-4|.|TRBV25-1
TGTGCCAGCAGTGAATACAGGGTTAATGAAAAACTGTTTTTT
CASSEYRVNEKLFF
>TRBJ2-2|.|TRBV10-1
TGCGCCAGCAGTGGCCAGGAGAACACCGGGGAGCTGTTTTTT
CASSGQENTGELFF
>TRBJ1-1|TRBD1|TRBV18
TGTGCCAGCTCACCAAATACCGGGACAGTGTACACTGAAGCTTTCTTT
CASSPNTGTVYTEAFF
>TRBJ2-1|TRBD2|TRBV30
TGTGCCTGGACCCCACCGCGGGGGGGAATTTTCGACAATGAGCAGTTCTTC
CAWTPPRGGIFDNEQFF
>TRBJ2-7|TRBD1|TRBV6-5
TGTGCCAGCAGGAGAGGGACAGGGGTTGGGGAGCAGTACTTC
CASRRGTGVGEQYF
>TRBJ2-3|TRBD2|TRBV6-6
TGTGCCAGCAGTTTAGCGGGTAGCACAGATACGCAGTATTTT
CASSLAGSTDTQYF
>TRBJ2-5|.|TRBV27
TGTGCCAGCAGGTTCCTCCCAGGGGTGAAGACCCAGTACTTC
CASRFLPGVKTQYF
>TRBJ2-1|TRBD1|TRBV5-1
TGCGCCAGCAGCCCCGGGACAGAAGGCAATGAGCAGTTCTTC
CASSPGTEGNEQFF
>TRBJ2-3|TRBD1|TRBV7-3
TGTGCCAGCAGCCTGGGACAGTACACAGATACGCAGTATTTT
CASSLGQYTDTQYF
>TRBJ1-1|.|TRBV9
TGTGCCAGCAGCGTAGACGTTAAGGGGCGGGAAGCTTTCTTT
CASSVDVKGREAFF
>TRBJ2-7|.|TRBV5-1
TGCGCCAGCAGCCTTGCCCTCCGGAGGGGGCACGAGCAGTACTTC
CASSLALRRGHEQYF
>TRBJ1-2|.|TRBV5-4
TGTGCCAGCAGCTATTGGCAGGGGACCTATGGCTACACCTTC
CASSYWQGTYGYTF
>TRBJ2-2|.|TRBV4-1
TGCGCCAGCAGCCAAGGACAGGCGAACACCGGGGAGCTGTTTTTT
CASSQGQANTGELFF
>TRBJ2-5|TRBD2|TRBV30
TGTGCCTGGAGTCTAACCGGGGTAGCGGGAGAGACCCAGTACTTC
CAWSLTGVAGETQYF
>TRBJ2-5|.|TRBV7-6
TGTGCCAGCAGCTTCGGGGATCAAGAGACCCAGTACTTC
CASSFGDQETQYF
>TRBJ2-7|TRBD2|TRBV27
TGTGCCAGCAGTTTAGCGGGAGGCGTTTACGAGCAGTACTTC
CASSLAGGVYEQYF
>TRBJ1-2|TRBD1|TRBV5-1
TGCGCCAGCAGCTTGGAAGGGACAGGGGCTGGCTACACCTTC
CASSLEGTGAGYTF
>TRBJ1-2|TRBD1|TRBV27
TGTGCCAGCAGTTTATCTGCGACAGGGGTAGCTAACTATGGCTACACCTTC
CASSLSATGVANYGYTF
>TRBJ2-7|.|TRBV30
TGTGCCTGGAGTCCGGGCCTCGCGGGCGAGCAGTACTTC
CAWSPGLAGEQYF
>TRBJ1-2|TRBD1|TRBV6-5
TGTGCCGCTCAAGGACAGGGCGCAGATGGCTACACCTTC
CAAQGQGADGYTF
>TRBJ1-3|.|TRBV11-2
TGTGCCAGCAGCTCAGGGGCCACCGTCTCTGGAAACACCATATATTTT
CASSSGATVSGNTIYF
>TRBJ1-1|.|TRBV2
TGTGCCAGCAAGTTCCGCGGCGGAATTGACACTGAAGCTTTCTTT
CASKFRGGIDTEAFF
>TRBJ2-7|.|TRBV10-2
TGCGCCAGCAGTGAGTCCGGGAGCTTGAACGAGCAGTACTTC
CASSESGSLNEQYF
>TRBJ1-1|TRBD1|TRBV30
TGTGCCTGGAGCCTGGGACAGGGGTTTGAAGCTTTCTTT
CAWSLGQGFEAFF
>TRBJ2-2|TRBD2|TRBV6-5
TGTGCCAGCAGTTACCTTAGCGGGGCCGGTACCGGGGAGCTGTTTTTT
CASSYLSGAGTGELFF
>TRBJ1-6|TRBD1|TRBV19
TGTGCCAGTACCGCGACAGGGCCGGATAATTCACCCCTCCACTTT
CASTATGPDNSPLHF
>TRBJ2-2|TRBD2|TRBV5-1
TGCGCCAGCAGCTCCCGACTAGCGGGGGGGCCCGCCGGGGAGCTGTTTTTT
CASSSRLAGGPAGELFF
>TRBJ2-7|.|TRBV6-5
TGTGCCAGCAGTTACTCGGAGGGCGCCTACGAGCAGTACTTC
CASSYSEGAYEQYF
>TRBJ2-1|.|TRBV18
TGTGCCAGCTCCGACCAGGGGGGCCGTGGTGAGCAGTTCTTC
CASSDQGGRGEQFF
>TRBJ2-1|.|TRBV7-6
TGTGCCAGCAGCTTAGGGGGGGATGAGCAGTTCTTC
CASSLGGDEQFF
>TRBJ1-2|.|TRBV6-5
TGTGCCAGCAGTTACGGCAGGGAAGGAGGCTACACCTTC
CASSYGREGGYTF
>TRBJ2-7|TRBD1|TRBV19
TGTGCCACAAAGGACAGGACCGCCTACGAGCAGTACTTC
CATKDRTAYEQYF
>TRBJ2-2|TRBD1|TRBV5-5
TGTGCCAGCAGCTTGACGAGACAGGGAATCGGCGGGGAGCTGTTTTTT
CASSLTRQGIGGELFF
>TRBJ1-3|.|TRBV11-2
TGTGCCAGCAGCTTAGCTGGCAACTCTGGAAACACCATATATTTT
CASSLAGNSGNTIYF
>TRBJ1-5|TRBD1|TRBV19
TGTGCCACCCGACAGGGGATCGGTCAGCCCCAGCATTTT
CATRQGIGQPQHF
>TRBJ2-2|.|TRBV5-5
TGTGCCAGCAGCCGCAGGGTCACCGGGGAGCTGTTTTTT
CASSRRVTGELFF
>TRBJ1-1|.|TRBV18
TGTGCCAGCTCACCGAGCAGGGTCGTCACTGAAGCTTTCTTT
CASSPSRVVTEAFF
>TRBJ2-7|TRBD2|TRBV30
TGTGCCTGGACGCGACTAGCGGGGTACGAGCAGTACTTC
CAWTRLAGYEQYF
>TRBJ2-3|TRBD2|TRBV9
TGTGCCAGCAGCCCGAGACTAGCGAGAGATACGCAGTATTTT
CASSPRLARDTQYF
>TRBJ2-7|.|TRBV19
TGTGCCAGTAGTCGGGGACCAGGGGCCTACGAGCAGTACTTC
CASSRGPGAYEQYF
>TRBJ2-5|.|TRBV7-9
TGTGCCAGCAGCTTAGGGGGGGGCGCGGAGACCCAGTACTTC
CASSLGGGAETQYF
>TRBJ2-7|TRBD2|TRBV7-9
TGTGCCAGCAGCTTAGGGGGTCGTGGAGCGGGGACCTACGAGCAGTACTTC
CASSLGGRGAGTYEQYF
>TRBJ2-1|TRBD1|TRBV7-9
TGTGCCAGCAGCCATCGACAGGGGACCTACAATGAGCAGTTCTTC
CASSHRQGTYNEQFF
>TRBJ1-3|.|TRBV25-1
TGTGCCAGCAGTGATAATCTACAGGTCTCTGGAAACACCATATATTTT
CASSDNLQVSGNTIYF
>TRBJ1-6|TRBD1|TRBV7-9
TGTGCCAGCAGCTTGGGTACAGGGGAATCACCCCTACACTTT
CASSLGTGESPLHF
>TRBJ2-2|.|TRBV10-1
TGCGCCAGCAGCCCTAGGAGAAGTCCGACCGGGGAGCTGTTTTTT
CASSPRRSPTGELFF
>TRBJ2-1|TRBD2|TRBV30
TGTGCCTGGAGCGCTAAGACTAGCGGGGGGTGGGAGCAGTTCTTC
CAWSAKTSGGWEQFF
>TRBJ2-7|TRBD2|TRBV30
TGTGCCTGGAGTAGACTAGCGGACAACTACGAGCAGTACTTC
CAWSRLADNYEQYF
>TRBJ2-3|.|TRBV4-2
TGTGCCAGCAGCCAAGATTTTAATACGCAGTATTTT
CASSQDFNTQYF
>TRBJ2-5|.|TRBV29-1
TGCAGCGTTCGGGTTCACTCAAGGCCCCAAGAGACCCAGTACTTC
CSVRVHSRPQETQYF
>TRBJ2-7|.|TRBV30
TGTGCCTGGAGTGCAGGGGTGAACGAGCAGTACTTC
CAWSAGVNEQYF